The clone carrying this T cell receptor beta chain turned up a few times. This record belongs to a study of human T cells and chemical hapten exposure. The CDR3 contains 16 residues. Germline assignment: CDR1 LGHNA and CDR2 YNFKEQ. Unmatched junction bases numbered 15, after V lost 4 bases and J lost 10 bases. Noted time point: patch test 2, 6 weeks after DPC sensitization. Treatment reported: therapeutic diphenylcyclopropenone sensitization with weekly scalp DPC. TCRdb itself ran the RACE reads through MiXCR, one entry per CDR3 protein. Here the sample spans about 73,000 distinct CDR3 sequences, roughly 8.5% being singletons.

Sample: whole blood, taken in connection with sensitization to the hapten diphenylcyclopropenone (DPC). The receptor was derived from a woman between 45 and 65 years old with alopecia areata. Some clones in this sample may be carry-over from other donors' samples. The rearrangement joins TRBV4-2 to TRBJ2-1, with 8 bases matching TRBD2. Here the CDR3 DNA reads TGTGCCAGCAGCCCCTTAGGCAGCGGGAGTCTTTCGGAGCAGTTCTTC. It codes for CASSPLGSGSLSEQFF.